The next 14 T cell receptor beta chains were all read from a single sample in a study of blood T cells in healthy people across ages. A second PCR, run for about 6 to 11 cycles, used a sample-barcoded 5' primer plus a J-beta primer mix. TCRdb reprocessed the 5' RACE reads via MiXCR and lists one record per CDR3 protein. The sample contains approximately 960,000 distinct CDR3 sequences, about 27% of which appear only once. These same data were also listed under a study on T cells of mothers and their children.

The sample consisted of blood. The receptors stem from a woman in her thirties or forties in good health.

This clonotype occurred a few times. The chain employs TRBV18 and TRBJ2-5, with TRBD2 identical over 13 bases. CDR3 length: 16 residues. V lost 8 bases and J lost 2; bases outside the gene matches: 8. CDR1 and CDR2 (germline): KGHSH, LQKENI. The DNA of the CDR3 is TGTGCCAGCGCAAGGACTAGCGGGGGCCTACAAGAGACCCAGTACTTC. This encodes CASARTSGGLQETQYF.

This rearrangement joins TRBV7-2 to TRBJ1-2, with 9 positions matching TRBD1. The CDR3 totals 14 residues. CDR1 is SGHTA and CDR2 is FQGNSA in the germline V gene. V lost 6 bases and J lost 7; bases outside the gene matches: 9. CDR3 sequence: CASSGTGYVGGYTF. The DNA of the CDR3 is TGTGCCAGCAGTGGGACAGGGTACGTCGGTGGCTACACCTTC.

This clonotype was seen once. The J gene is TRBJ2-3, the V gene TRBV2, with 9 bases fitting TRBD2. Germline values: CDR1 SNHLY, CDR2 FYNNEI. Trimming cost V 8 bases and J 5 bases; bases outside gene matches: 11. CDR3 length: 15 amino acids. The CDR3 DNA follows: TGTGCCAGCGGCGGGGGGGCGAGTAGAGGAGATACGCAGTATTTT. This translates into CASGGGASRGDTQYF.

Only a few counts were recorded for this clonotype. The chain uses TRBV12-3 or TRBV12-4 and TRBJ2-1, with 7 bases matching TRBD2. This CDR3 region has 14 residues. Trimming removed 7 bases from V and 6 bases from J; junction bases left unmatched: 9. CDR3 bases: TGTGCCAGCATTAGCACACTAGCGAGCAATGAGCAGTTCTTC. Translating it yields CASISTLASNEQFF.

This clonotype was observed many times. The chain employs TRBV5-1 and TRBJ1-1, with D perhaps TRBD1 (5 bases). Germline V lookup: CDR1 SGHRS, CDR2 YFSETQ. Trimming removed 4 bases from V and 13 bases from J, with 23 bases in between. The CDR3 loop spans 14 amino acids. CDR3 DNA sequence: TGCGCCAGCAGCCTTAATCCCGGGACCCCGGACGGTTTCTTT. It translates to CASSLNPGTPDGFF.

Concerning this clonotype: One base away lies a much larger clone, so this may be a sequencing read error. The chain is built from TRBV3-1 and TRBJ1-2, with 9 bases that match TRBD1. Germline assignment: CDR1 LGHDT and CDR2 YNNKEL (reference sequence). The CDR3 sequence is 14 residues long. Here the CDR3 reads CTSSQGTGFYGYTF. The CDR3 nucleotides are TGTACCAGCAGCCAGGGGACAGGGTTTTATGGCTACACCTTC.

This clonotype was counted only a few times. This chain links TRBV29-1 with TRBJ2-3; a possible D gene is TRBD2 (5 bases). The germline gives CDR1 SQVTM, CDR2 ANQGSEA. There are 16 residues in the CDR3. V lost 0 bases and J 0 bases, leaving 13 bases between the germline ends. CDR3 sequence: CSVEDWPDSSTDTQYF. The CDR3 bases are TGCAGCGTTGAAGATTGGCCGGACTCTAGCACAGATACGCAGTATTTT.

This clonotype was recorded at least ten times. The chain recombines TRBV14 with TRBJ2-6; unclear D gene. The CDR3 is 14 amino acids. Germline assignment: CDR1 SGHDN and CDR2 FVKESK. V lost 6 bases and J lost 0, with 6 bases in between. CDR3 sequence: CASSPYSGANVLTF. CDR3 DNA sequence: TGTGCCAGCAGTCCATACTCTGGGGCCAACGTCCTGACTTTC.

Note on this clonotype: At one end, the junction sequence differs from germline, possibly due to a read error. V usage is TRBV12-3 or TRBV12-4 and J usage is TRBJ2-3; no definite D call. The CDR3 runs to 12 residues. The CDR3 region is CASRENRDAQYF. The DNA for the CDR3 is TGTGCCAGCAGGGAGAACAGAGATGCGCAGTATTTT.

This clonotype was seen only a few times. The rearrangement uses TRBV4-1 and TRBJ2-7; D might be TRBD1 or TRBD2, each matching 6 bases. This CDR3 has 15 amino acids. Trimming left V 4 bases short and J 4 bases short, with 17 bases between. Per germline, CDR1 MGHRA and CDR2 YSYEKL. DNA for the CDR3: TGCGCCAGCAGCCTGGGACCTACAGGGAGGTACGAGCAGTACTTC. It yields the protein CASSLGPTGRYEQYF.

The genes are TRBV4-2 and TRBJ2-3; 9 bases agree with TRBD2. Germline loops: CDR1 LGHNA, CDR2 YNFKEQ. The CDR3 has 17 residues. The V segment lost 4 bases and the J segment 2 bases; nucleotides outside the gene matches: 10. In DNA form, the CDR3 reads TGTGCCAGCAGCCCCCACTCGGGCGGGGGGGCCACAGATACGCAGTATTTT. Translating it yields CASSPHSGGGATDTQYF.

The chain employs TRBV9 and TRBJ2-3, with 9 bases identical to TRBD2. Trimming at V came to 4 bases and at J to 1 base, leaving 10 bases not matched to a gene. From germline, CDR1 is SGDLS and CDR2 YYNGEE. The CDR3 runs 17 residues. This CDR3 reads CASSPRRSSGGTDTQYF. CDR3 nucleotides: TGTGCCAGCAGCCCCCGTAGGTCTAGCGGGGGCACAGATACGCAGTATTTT. The whole variable domain, remainder taken from reference TRBV9 and TRBJ2-3, is DSGVTQTPKHLITATGQRVTLRCSPRSGDLSVYWYQQSLDQGLQFLIQYYNGEERAKGNILERFSAQQFPDLHSELNLSSLELGDSALYFCASSPRRSSGGTDTQYFGPGTRLTVL.

This clonotype has only a few counts. This sequence joins TRBV12-5 and TRBJ2-1; possibly TRBD1 for D (5 bases). Germline assignment: CDR1 LGHNT and CDR2 FRNRAP. The CDR3 extends over 13 amino acids. The V and J ends lost 6 bases and 9 bases respectively, with 15 bases between them. The CDR3 nucleotides read TGTGCTAGTGGACCCGGACACCTAACTGAGCAGTTCTTC. Protein sequence: CASGPGHLTEQFF.

V usage is TRBV7-8 and J usage is TRBJ1-2; D is undetermined. Deletions cut 1 base from V and 2 bases from J, with 17 bases between. Germline lookup yields CDR1 SGHVS and CDR2 FQNEAQ. The length of the CDR3 is 17 residues. The CDR3 coding sequence is TGTGCCAGCAGCTTAGTGTTTTGGGCAGGCCAAAACTATGGCTACACCTTC. This gives the protein CASSLVFWAGQNYGYTF. Based on the CDR3 plus reference TRBV7-8 and TRBJ1-2, the full variable domain is GAGVSQSPRYKVAKRGQDVALRCDPISGHVSLFWYQQALGQGPEFLTYFQNEAQLDKSGLPSDRFFAERPEGSVSTLKIQRTQQEDSAVYLCASSLVFWAGQNYGYTFGSGTRLTVV.